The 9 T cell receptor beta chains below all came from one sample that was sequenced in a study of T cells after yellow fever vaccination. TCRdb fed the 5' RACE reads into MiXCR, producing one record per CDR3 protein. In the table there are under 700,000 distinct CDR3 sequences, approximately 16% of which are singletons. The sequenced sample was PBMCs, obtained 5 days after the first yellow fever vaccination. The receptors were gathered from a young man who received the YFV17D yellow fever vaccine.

The DNA for the CDR3 is TGTGCCAGCAGCAACAGGGGTTTGGATGAAAAACTGTTTTTT. Protein sequence: CASSNRGLDEKLFF. The V and J genes are TRBV12-3 or TRBV12-4 and TRBJ1-4, with TRBD1 matching over 7 bases. V lost 6 bases and J lost 6; bases outside the gene matches: 7. The CDR3 totals 14 residues.

CDR3 sequence reads: CASSPGAGYLNTEAFF. CDR3 nucleotides: TGCGCCAGCAGCCCCGGCGCGGGTTACCTGAACACTGAAGCTTTCTTT. The gene calls are TRBV5-1 and TRBJ1-1; D is ambiguous. V lost 4 bases to trimming and J lost 0 bases, with 16 bases between them. The CDR3 totals 16 residues. Germline V gene sequence: CDR1 SGHRS, CDR2 YFSETQ.

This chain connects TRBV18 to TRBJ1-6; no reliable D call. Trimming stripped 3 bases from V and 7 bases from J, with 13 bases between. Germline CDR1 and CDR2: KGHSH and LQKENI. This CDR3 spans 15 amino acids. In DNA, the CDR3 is TGTGCCAGCTCACCGGCTTGGACGGCCAATTCACCCCTCCACTTT. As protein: CASSPAWTANSPLHF.

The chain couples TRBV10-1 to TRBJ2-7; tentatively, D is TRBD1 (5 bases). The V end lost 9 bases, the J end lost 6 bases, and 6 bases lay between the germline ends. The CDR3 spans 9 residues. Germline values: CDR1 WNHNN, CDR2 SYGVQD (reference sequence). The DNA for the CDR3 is TGCGCCAGAGGGGTCGAGCAGTACGTC. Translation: CARGVEQYV.

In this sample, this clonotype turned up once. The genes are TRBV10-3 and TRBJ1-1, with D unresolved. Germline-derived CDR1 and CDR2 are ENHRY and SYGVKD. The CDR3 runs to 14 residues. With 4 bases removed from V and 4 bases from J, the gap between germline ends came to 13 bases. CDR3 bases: TGTGCCATCAGTGTTACGGAGATGGGCACTGAAGCTTTCTTT. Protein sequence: CAISVTEMGTEAFF.

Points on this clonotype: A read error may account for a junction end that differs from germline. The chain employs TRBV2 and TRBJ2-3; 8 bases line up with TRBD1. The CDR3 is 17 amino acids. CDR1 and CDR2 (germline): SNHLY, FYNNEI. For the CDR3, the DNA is TGTACCAGCACCCTTATGGTTGACAGGGGAGGCACAGATACGCAGTATTTT. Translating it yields CTSTLMVDRGGTDTQYF.

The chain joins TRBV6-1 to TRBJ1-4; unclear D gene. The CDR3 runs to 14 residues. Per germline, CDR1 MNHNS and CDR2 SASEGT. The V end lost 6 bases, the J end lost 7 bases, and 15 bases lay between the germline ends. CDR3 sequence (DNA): TGTGCCAGCAGACGATTGGGAACGGGTGAAAAACTGTTTTTT. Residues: CASRRLGTGEKLFF.

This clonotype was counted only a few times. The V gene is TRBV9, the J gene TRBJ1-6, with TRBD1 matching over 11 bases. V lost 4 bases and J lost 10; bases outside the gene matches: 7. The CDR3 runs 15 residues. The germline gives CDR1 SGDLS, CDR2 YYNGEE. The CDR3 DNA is TGTGCCAGCAGCTCCCCTCGGACAGGGGGCTCACCCCTCCACTTT. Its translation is CASSSPRTGGSPLHF.

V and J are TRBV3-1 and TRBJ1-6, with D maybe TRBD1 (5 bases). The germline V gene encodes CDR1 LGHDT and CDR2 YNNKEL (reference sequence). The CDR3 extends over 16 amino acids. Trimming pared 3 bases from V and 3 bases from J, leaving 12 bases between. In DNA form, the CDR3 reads TGTGCCAGCAGCCATCCCCGACAGAGCTATAATTCACCCCTCCACTTT. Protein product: CASSHPRQSYNSPLHF.